This T cell receptor beta chain was recorded in a study of shared clonotypes between healthy human individuals (dated by TCRdb to the early 2020s). As for the study more broadly: Three men and two women, aged 18 to 49 years, made up the cohort. Per donor, three plates each were used for CD4 naive and CD4 memory, two for CD8 naive, and one for CD8 memory. To estimate repertoire size and how much clonotype sharing occurs between individuals, the study deeply sequenced the blood TCR repertoires of five healthy adults. Libraries were prepared and TCR repertoires were sequenced by different laboratories using diverse techniques, in order to increase sequencing depth and limit assay-specific biases. Between about 0.8 and 8.9 billion PBMCs per donor were obtained by leukapheresis.

What the authors observed across the whole study: Rarefaction of sorted-subset datasets indicated incomplete sequencing despite the large sequencing depth. Larger estimated clonotype richness was generally found for naive subsets than for memory subsets. Higher generation probabilities were observed for clonotypes shared by all four sorted-subset donors than for non-shared clonotypes. Sharing across several donors was observed for about 5% of naive CD4, 3% to 3.5% of naive CD8, about 2.5% of memory CD4, and roughly 0.43% of memory CD8 clonotypes. Pairwise subsampling led to the expectation that sequencing depth would affect the degree of clonotype sharing among donors. Only blood was sampled, and tissue TCR repertoires likely differ from those in blood. Because the study included a small number of donors, the genetic and exposure-history diversity represented was limited.

The donors were healthy, HIV-negative adults with no recently reported acute infections or vaccinations. Only Caucasian adults living in Nashville, Tennessee, USA were represented among the donors. The CD8 memory samples were a combination of magnetically selected CD45RO+ cells and CCR7-negative CD45RA+ effector memory (TemRA) cells. Blood was obtained by leukapheresis, after which PBMCs were separated by Ficoll-Histopaque density gradient centrifugation and cryopreserved in liquid nitrogen vapor phase. Analytical flow cytometry was used to check the purity and quantity of each magnetically sorted T cell population. From each sorted fraction, genomic DNA was isolated and quantified by UV absorbance on a Nanodrop 2000c. As regards this clone: Which antigen it targets is not known. No base quality information exists; no much larger clone differs at one position.

From V the trimming removes 7 bases and from J it removes 5 bases, while the gene matches leave 13 bases of the junction unaccounted for. In the germline V gene, CDR1 corresponds to MDHEN and CDR2 to SYDVKM. The CDR3, cysteine through phenylalanine, is 15 amino acids long. Left in the record is the CDR3 DNA by itself, 45 bases read in frame from the first base. TCR CDR3 regions were amplified from genomic DNA by multiplex PCR using the deep immunoSEQ assay. For each cell subset, the extracted genomic DNA was distributed evenly across all wells of several immunoSEQ 96-well plates, and each plate served as one replicate. Each replicate PCR for sorted subsets received around 200 ng genomic DNA, equal to 30,000 or so T cell genomes. Purified libraries were quantified with a Qubit 3.0 fluorometer, sized on a Bioanalyzer 2100, and re-quantified with the KAPA Library Quantification kit. Every immunoSEQ 96-well plate was sequenced on a separate single-read 150-cycle Illumina NextSeq 550 flow cell. In the paper's pipeline: Because the immunoSEQ output held only junctional sequences and lacked quality scores, the filtering could not match the filtering applied to full-length reads. Sequences were annotated with PyIR, a Python wrapper for IgBLAST v1.9, using IMGT germline references to assign V/J genes and CDR3. Reads with weak V/J assignments (E-value above 1e-6), missing CDR3, stop codons, out-of-frame junctions, or ambiguous translated residues were removed. V3J clonotypes were defined by identical inferred V gene, J gene, and CDR3 amino acid sequence. To compute the percentage overlap between repertoires, the number of shared unique clonotypes was divided by the size of the smaller repertoire. Repertoire richness was assessed with RTK rarefaction, the Chao1 estimator, and Recon v2.1 estimates of unobserved clonotypes. OLGA was used to compute generation probabilities for all TCRbeta clonotypes that the gDNA method yielded from four donors. TCRdb obtained this table from immuneACCESS and retained in-frame rearrangements with V and J assigned. These tables miss some clones; where compared with another copy, unresolved V genes account for less than half of the shortfall, and the remainder is unexplained. That table supplies the V and J calls and clone size; D and trimming were determined from the DNA. The sample includes about 690,000 clones, with 80% to 95% observed a single time. The ten largest account for more than 30% of the sample.

Recombination connected TRBV28 to TRBJ2-7, and 8 bases in between align with TRBD1. This TCR came from a man in his late teens or twenties in good health. Some clones in this sample may be carry-over from other donors' samples. Sequencing was carried out using memory CD8+ T cells from PBMCs. The cell subset or site label on this specimen signifies: CD45RO+ cells pooled with CCR7-negative TemRA cells. The CDR3 amino acid sequence is: CASNPVNRGMHEQYF. The DNA reads as follows: TGTGCCAGCAACCCAGTGAACAGGGGGATGCACGAGCAGTACTTC.